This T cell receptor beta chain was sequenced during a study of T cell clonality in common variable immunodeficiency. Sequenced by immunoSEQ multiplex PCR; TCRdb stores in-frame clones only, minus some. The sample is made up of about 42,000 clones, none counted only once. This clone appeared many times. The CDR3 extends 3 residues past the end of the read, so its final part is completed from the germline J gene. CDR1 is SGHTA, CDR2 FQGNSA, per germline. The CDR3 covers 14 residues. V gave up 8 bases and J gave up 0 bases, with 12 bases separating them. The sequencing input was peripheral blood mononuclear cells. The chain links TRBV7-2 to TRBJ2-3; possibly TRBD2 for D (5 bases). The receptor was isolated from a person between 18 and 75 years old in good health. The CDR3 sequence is CASVSRGSTDTQYF. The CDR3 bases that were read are TGTGCCAGCGTCTCCCGAGGGAGCACAGATACG.